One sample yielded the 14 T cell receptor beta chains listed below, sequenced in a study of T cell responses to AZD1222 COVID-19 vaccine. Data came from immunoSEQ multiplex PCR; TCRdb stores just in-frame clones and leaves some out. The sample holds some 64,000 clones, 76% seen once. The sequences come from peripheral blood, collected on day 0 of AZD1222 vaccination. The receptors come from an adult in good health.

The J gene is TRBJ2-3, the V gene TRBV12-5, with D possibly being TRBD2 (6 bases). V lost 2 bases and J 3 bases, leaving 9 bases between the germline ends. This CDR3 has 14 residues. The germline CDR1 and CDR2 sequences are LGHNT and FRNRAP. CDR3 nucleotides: TGTGCTAGTGGTTTGCAGGAGGGGACAGATACGCAGTATTTT. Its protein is CASGLQEGTDTQYF. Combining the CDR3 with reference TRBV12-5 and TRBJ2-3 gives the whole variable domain DARVTQTPRHKVTEMGQEVTMRCQPILGHNTVFWYRQTMMQGLELLAYFRNRAPLDDSGMPKDRFSAEMPDATLATLKIQPSEPRDSAVYFCASGLQEGTDTQYFGPGTRLTVL.

The CDR3 region is CASSFRTGADEKLFF. The CDR3 DNA follows: TGTGCCAGCAGCTTCCGGACAGGCGCGGATGAAAAACTGTTTTTT. The chain links TRBV11-1 to TRBJ1-4; TRBD1 matches at 7 bases. This CDR3 is built from 15 residues. J was trimmed by 6 bases and V by 3 bases; bases with no gene match: 7. The germline V gene encodes CDR1 SGHAT and CDR2 FQDESV (reference sequence).

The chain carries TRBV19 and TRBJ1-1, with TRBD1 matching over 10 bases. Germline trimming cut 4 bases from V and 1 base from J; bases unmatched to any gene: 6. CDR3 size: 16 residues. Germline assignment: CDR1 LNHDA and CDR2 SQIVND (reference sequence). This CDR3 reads CASSTGQGVTNTEAFF. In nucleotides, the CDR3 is TGTGCCAGTAGTACCGGACAGGGGGTTACGAACACTGAAGCTTTCTTT.

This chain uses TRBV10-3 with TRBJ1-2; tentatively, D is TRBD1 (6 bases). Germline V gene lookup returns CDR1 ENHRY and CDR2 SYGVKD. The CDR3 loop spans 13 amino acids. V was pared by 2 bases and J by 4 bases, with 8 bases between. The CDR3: CAISEEGVYGYTF. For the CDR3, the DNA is TGTGCCATCAGTGAGGAGGGGGTCTATGGCTACACCTTC.

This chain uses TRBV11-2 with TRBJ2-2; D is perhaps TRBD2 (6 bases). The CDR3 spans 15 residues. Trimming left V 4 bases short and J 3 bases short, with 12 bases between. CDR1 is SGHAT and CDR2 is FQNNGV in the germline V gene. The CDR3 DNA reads TGTGCCAGCAGCTCGGTGGGGGAGGACACCGGGGAGCTGTTTTTT. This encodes CASSSVGEDTGELFF.

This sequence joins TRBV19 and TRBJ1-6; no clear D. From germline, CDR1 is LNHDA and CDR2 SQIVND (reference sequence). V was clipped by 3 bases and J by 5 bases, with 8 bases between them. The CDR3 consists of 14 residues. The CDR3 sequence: CASSIPHDNSPLHF. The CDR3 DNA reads TGTGCCAGTAGTATCCCACACGATAATTCACCCCTCCACTTT.

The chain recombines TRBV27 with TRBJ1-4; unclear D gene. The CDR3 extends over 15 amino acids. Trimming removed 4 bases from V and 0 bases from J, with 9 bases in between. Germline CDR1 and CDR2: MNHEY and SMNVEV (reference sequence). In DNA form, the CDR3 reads TGTGCCAGCAGTTCAAGAGTTGCAACTAATGAAAAACTGTTTTTT. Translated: CASSSRVATNEKLFF.

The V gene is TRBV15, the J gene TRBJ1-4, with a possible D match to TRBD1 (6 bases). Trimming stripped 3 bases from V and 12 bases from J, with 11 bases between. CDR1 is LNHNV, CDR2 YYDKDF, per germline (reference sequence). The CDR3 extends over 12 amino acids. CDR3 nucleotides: TGTGCCACCAGCAGGGGAGGGGGTGAACTGTTTTTT. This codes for CATSRGGGELFF.

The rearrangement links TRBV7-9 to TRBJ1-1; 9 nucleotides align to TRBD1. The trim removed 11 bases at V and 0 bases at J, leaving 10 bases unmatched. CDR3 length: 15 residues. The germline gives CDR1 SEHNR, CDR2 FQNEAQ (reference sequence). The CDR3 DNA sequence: TGTGCCGTCCAAGGACAGGGGTTGTTGAACACTGAAGCTTTCTTT. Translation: CAVQGQGLLNTEAFF.

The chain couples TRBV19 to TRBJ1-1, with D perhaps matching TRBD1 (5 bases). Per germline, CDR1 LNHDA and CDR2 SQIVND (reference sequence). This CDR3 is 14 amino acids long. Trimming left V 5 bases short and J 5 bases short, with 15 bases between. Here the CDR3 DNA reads TGTGCCAGTAGTTTCTGGGGGATGGGAACTGAAGCTTTCTTT. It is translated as CASSFWGMGTEAFF.

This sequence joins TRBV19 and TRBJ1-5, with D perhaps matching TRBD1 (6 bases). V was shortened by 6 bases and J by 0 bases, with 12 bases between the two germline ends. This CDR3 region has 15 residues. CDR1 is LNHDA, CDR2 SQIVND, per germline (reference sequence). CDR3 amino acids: CASRKGGDSNQPQHF. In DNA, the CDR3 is TGTGCCAGTAGAAAAGGGGGAGATAGCAATCAGCCCCAGCATTTT.

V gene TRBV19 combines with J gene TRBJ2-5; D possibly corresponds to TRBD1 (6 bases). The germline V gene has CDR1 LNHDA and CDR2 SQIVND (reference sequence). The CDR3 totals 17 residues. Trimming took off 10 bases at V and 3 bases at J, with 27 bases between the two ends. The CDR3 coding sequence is TGTGCCATCAACCCTCTCGTCCCGCCAGGGGCGGAAGAGACCCAGTACTTC. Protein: CAINPLVPPGAEETQYF.

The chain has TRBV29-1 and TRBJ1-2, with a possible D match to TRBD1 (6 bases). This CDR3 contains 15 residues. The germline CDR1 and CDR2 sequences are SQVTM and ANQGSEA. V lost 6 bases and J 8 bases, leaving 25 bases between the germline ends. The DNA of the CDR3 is TGCAGCGTCTCCACCACAGGGAAGGGGATGGGGGGCTACACCTTC. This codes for CSVSTTGKGMGGYTF. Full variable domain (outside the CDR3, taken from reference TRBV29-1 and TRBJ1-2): SAVISQKPSRDICQRGTSLTIQCQVDSQVTMMFWYRQQPGQSLTLIATANQGSEATYESGFVIDKFPISRPNLTFSTLTVSNMSPEDSSIYLCSVSTTGKGMGGYTFGSGTRLTVV.

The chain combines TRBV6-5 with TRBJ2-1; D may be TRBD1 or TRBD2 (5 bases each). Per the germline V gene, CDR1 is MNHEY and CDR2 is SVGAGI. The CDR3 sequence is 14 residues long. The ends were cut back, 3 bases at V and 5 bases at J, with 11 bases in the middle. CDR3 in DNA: TGTGCCAGCAGTTATCGGGACGGCAACAATGAGCAGTTCTTC. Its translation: CASSYRDGNNEQFF.